A selection of T cell receptor beta chains follows, all from one sample in a study of blood T cell repertoires in COVID-19. Method: immunoSEQ multiplex PCR; TCRdb's copy keeps in-frame clones and lacks some. The data show 250,000 or so clones, approximately 90% seen once. The specimen was PBMCs or T cells enriched from blood (not recorded which). The receptors come from a man between 40 and 49 years old who had recovered from COVID-19. The CDR3 runs from the conserved cysteine through the conserved F or W. A D gene is named only where the DNA matches it firmly. Size is stated for part of the rows, as once, few or many counts, or as a class when the clone is expanded.

>TRBV6-7|TRBJ2-7|TRBD1|few|15
CASSQPWDSTYEQYF
TGTGCCAGCAGCCAACCCTGGGACAGCACCTACGAGCAGTACTTC
>TRBV9|TRBJ2-2|.|.|15
CASSVRGANTGELFF
TGTGCCAGCAGCGTACGCGGGGCGAACACCGGGGAGCTGTTTTTT
>TRBV19|TRBJ2-7|.|.|15
CASRMDGGASYEQYF
TGTGCCAGTAGGATGGACGGAGGGGCCTCCTACGAGCAGTACTTC
>TRBV14|TRBJ2-2|.|.|16
CASSHAGLENTGELFF
TGTGCCAGCAGCCACGCAGGACTGGAAAACACCGGGGAGCTGTTTTTT
>TRBV11-2|TRBJ2-7|TRBD1|.|16
CASSLDSGTADYEQYF
TGTGCCAGCAGCTTAGATAGTGGGACAGCCGACTACGAGCAGTACTTC
>TRBV3-1/TRBV3-2|TRBJ1-1|TRBD1|.|17
CASSQDVGTGMNTEAFF
TGTGCCAGCAGCCAAGACGTTGGGACAGGGATGAACACTGAAGCTTTCTTT
>TRBV7-2|TRBJ1-5|TRBD1|.|17
CASSPKGTGPGNQPQHF
TGTGCCAGCAGCCCAAAAGGGACAGGACCTGGGAATCAGCCCCAGCATTTT
>TRBV12-3/TRBV12-4|TRBJ2-1|TRBD1|.|13
CASSWWQGDEQFF
TGTGCCAGCAGTTGGTGGCAGGGGGATGAGCAGTTCTTC
>TRBV18|TRBJ2-7|.|.|17
CASSPLVAELRGYEQYF
TGTGCCAGCTCACCTCTGGTCGCGGAGCTGCGTGGGTACGAGCAGTACTTC
>TRBV19|TRBJ2-3|TRBD2|.|18
CASSIARTSGISTDTQYF
TGTGCCAGTAGTATAGCTAGGACTAGCGGGATTAGCACAGATACGCAGTATTTT
>TRBV7-8|TRBJ2-3|TRBD2|.|16
CASSSVAGGSTDTQYF
TGTGCCAGCAGCTCGGTAGCGGGGGGGAGCACAGATACGCAGTATTTT
>TRBV20-1|TRBJ1-2|.|few|10
CSDRENGYTF
TGCAGTGACAGGGAAAATGGCTACACCTTC
>TRBV19|TRBJ2-2|.|.|18
CASTSPARADQNTGELFF
TGTGCCAGTACCTCCCCCGCGAGGGCCGACCAGAACACCGGGGAGCTGTTTTTT
>TRBV4-1|TRBJ1-2|.|once|15
CASSQAPDGVSGYTF
TGCGCCAGCAGCCAAGCCCCAGACGGGGTCTCTGGCTACACCTTC
>TRBV5-1|TRBJ2-2|.|.|17
CASSYPLGQGNTGELFF
TGCGCCAGCAGTTACCCCCTAGGGCAGGGAAACACCGGGGAGCTGTTTTTT
>TRBV3-1/TRBV3-2|TRBJ1-2|TRBD1|once|16
CASSLPRDRGSSGYTF
TGTGCCAGCAGCCTACCTCGGGACAGGGGTTCGAGTGGCTACACCTTC
>TRBV29-1|TRBJ1-4|.|.|13
CSARSTTNEKLFF
TGCAGCGCGCGGAGTACAACTAATGAAAAACTGTTTTTT
>TRBV25-1|TRBJ2-4|.|.|18
CASSEYSYRVAAKNIQYF
TGTGCCAGCAGTGAATATTCTTACAGGGTGGCAGCCAAAAACATTCAGTACTTC
>TRBV2|TRBJ1-2|TRBD1|.|14
CASSSQGADYGYTF
TGTGCCAGCAGTTCACAGGGGGCGGACTATGGCTACACCTTC